This record covers a single T cell receptor beta chain. Its antigen is unidentified. TCRdb passed the 5' RACE reads through MiXCR, listing each CDR3 protein once. Of approximately 350,000 distinct CDR3 sequences listed, roughly 20% are singletons. The source of the sample is a study of CD8 T cells in ankylosing spondylitis. Germline V lookup: CDR1 DFQATT, CDR2 SNEGSKA (reference sequence). V lost 5 bases and J lost 5; bases outside the gene matches: 12. This CDR3 comprises 15 residues. Overall study results and limits: The authors found the disease-linked clones to be CD8+ and relatively rare in peripheral blood.

The V and J genes are TRBV20-1 and TRBJ2-5, with TRBD2 identical over 9 bases. This receptor was obtained from a male donor with ankylosing spondylitis or in good health (not recorded which). Sequencing was done on a sample of blood, either unsorted or a sorted T cell fraction (not recorded which). The CDR3 loop is CSASRRGGGPETQYF. CDR3 nucleotides: TGCAGTGCTTCCCGCCGCGGGGGGGGTCCGGAGACCCAGTACTTC.